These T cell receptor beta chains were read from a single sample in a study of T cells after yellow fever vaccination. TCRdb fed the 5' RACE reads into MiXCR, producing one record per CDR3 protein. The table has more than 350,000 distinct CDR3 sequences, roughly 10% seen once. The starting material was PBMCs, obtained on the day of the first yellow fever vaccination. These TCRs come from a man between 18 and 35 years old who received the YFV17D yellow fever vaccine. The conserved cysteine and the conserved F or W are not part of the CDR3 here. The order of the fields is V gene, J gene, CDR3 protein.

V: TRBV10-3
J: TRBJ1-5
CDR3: AIRSTALEPQH

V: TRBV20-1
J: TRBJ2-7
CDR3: SVPGQLYEQY

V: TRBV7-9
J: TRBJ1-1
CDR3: ASSWGLINTEAF

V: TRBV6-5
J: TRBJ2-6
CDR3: ASSYRGSGANVLT

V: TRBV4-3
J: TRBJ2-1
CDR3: ASSQEASPDEQF

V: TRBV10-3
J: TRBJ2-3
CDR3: AISDRRGTDTQY

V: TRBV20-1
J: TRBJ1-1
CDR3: SARDLIGQGTEAF

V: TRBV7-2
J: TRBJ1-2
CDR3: ASSLGWGSYGYT

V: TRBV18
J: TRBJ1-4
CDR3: ASSLSRVSNEKLF

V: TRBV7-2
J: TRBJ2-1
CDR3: ASSLVQGARWGEQF

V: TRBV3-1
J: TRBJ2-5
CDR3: ASKDTGTLSGETQY

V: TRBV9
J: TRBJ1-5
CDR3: ASSPVAGFGQPQH

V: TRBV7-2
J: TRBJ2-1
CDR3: ASSRYGADNEQF

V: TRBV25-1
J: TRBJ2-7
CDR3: ASSERRAVDEQY

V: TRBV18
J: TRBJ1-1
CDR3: ASSPRPGIRDTEAF

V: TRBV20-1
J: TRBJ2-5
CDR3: SALTDQETRY

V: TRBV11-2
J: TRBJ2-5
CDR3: ASSLGPGSQETQY

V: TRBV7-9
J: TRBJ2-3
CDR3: ASSLGSRALTDTQY

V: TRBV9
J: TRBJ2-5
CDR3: ASSTNTGAEETQY

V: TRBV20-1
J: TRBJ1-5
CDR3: SARDRGQGLIQPQH